What follows are 10 T cell receptor beta chains derived from one specimen sequenced in a study of T cell responses to AZD1222 COVID-19 vaccine (dated by TCRdb to about 2021). The library was obtained by the immunoSEQ multiplex PCR assay. This is the immuneACCESS table as TCRdb keeps it, with only in-frame sequences that have V and J called. A part of the clones is gone; compared with another copy, unresolved V genes explain less than half, and the rest is unexplained. For this sample there are about 140,000 clones; approximately 90% appear just once. 4.5% to 6.5% of the sample is taken by the ten largest. The sample's time point label is to be understood as: baseline before first vaccination. The material was peripheral blood, obtained on day 0 of AZD1222 vaccination. Source of these receptors: an adult in good health.

The chain employs TRBV6-5 and TRBJ1-2; 7 bases fit TRBD1. Germline lookup yields CDR1 MNHEY and CDR2 SVGAGI. J lost 6 bases, V lost 6 bases, and 10 bases had no gene match. There are 14 residues in the CDR3. CDR3 sequence reads: CASRSVGQYDGYTF. CDR3 sequence (DNA): TGTGCCAGCAGAAGTGTGGGACAGTACGATGGCTACACCTTC.

The V gene is TRBV30, the J gene TRBJ1-1, with TRBD1 matching 12 bases. CDR1 is GTSNPN, CDR2 SVGIG, per germline (reference sequence). V gave up 0 bases and J gave up 3 bases; unmatched junction bases: 8. CDR3 size: 17 residues. The CDR3 nucleotides read TGTGCCTGGAGTGTTCCCCGGGACAGGGGGCAATACACTGAAGCTTTCTTT. It encodes CAWSVPRDRGQYTEAFF. Variable domain in full (rest from reference TRBV30 and TRBJ1-1): SQTIHQWPATLVQPVGSPLSLECTVEGTSNPNLYWYRQAAGRGLQLLFYSVGIGQISSEVPQNLSASRPQDRQFILSSKKLLLSDSGFYLCAWSVPRDRGQYTEAFFGQGTRLTVV.

The genes are TRBV6-5 and TRBJ2-7; D remains unclear. The CDR3 contains 13 residues. CDR1 is MNHEY, CDR2 SVGAGI, per germline. V gave up 6 bases and J gave up 2 bases, with 11 bases separating them. In DNA, the CDR3 is TGTGCCAGCAGCACAGCCGGTCCCTACGAGCAGTACTTC. This codes for CASSTAGPYEQYF.

The DNA of the CDR3 is TGTGCCAGCGGACAGGCAGCAACTAATGAAAAACTGTTTTTT. Translation gives CASGQAATNEKLFF. This chain connects TRBV19 to TRBJ1-4; 7 bases line up with TRBD1. Trimming took 9 bases from V and 0 from J; bases not matched to a gene: 4. This CDR3 is built from 14 residues. CDR1 LNHDA and CDR2 SQIVND come from the germline V gene (reference sequence).

The chain links TRBV19 to TRBJ2-7; a possible D gene is TRBD2 (5 bases). The CDR3 is 13 residues long. Per germline, CDR1 LNHDA and CDR2 SQIVND (reference sequence). V shed 3 bases and J shed 5 bases, with 11 bases lying between them. CDR3 in amino acids: CASSIAGLNEQYF. The CDR3 DNA is TGTGCCAGTAGTATCGCGGGTCTCAACGAGCAGTACTTC.

The chain carries TRBV18 and TRBJ2-7, with D possibly being TRBD2 (6 bases). This CDR3 has 16 residues. The V gene lost 8 bases and the J gene lost 0 bases, with 20 bases spanning the gap. Germline V gives CDR1 KGHSH, CDR2 LQKENI. CDR3 sequence: CASPPASATSSYEQYF. The CDR3 region has the DNA TGTGCCAGCCCCCCGGCTAGCGCAACGAGCTCCTACGAGCAGTACTTC.

The chain employs TRBV7-8 and TRBJ2-5; no firm D call. Trimming stripped 3 bases from V and 4 bases from J, with 18 bases between. Germline CDR1 reads SGHVS; CDR2 reads FQNEAQ. The CDR3 extends over 16 amino acids. The CDR3: CASSFRTAAIGETQYF. DNA of the CDR3: TGTGCCAGCAGCTTTCGGACCGCCGCAATCGGAGAGACCCAGTACTTC.

This chain connects TRBV30 to TRBJ1-5; TRBD1 agrees at 8 bases. The CDR3 sequence is 14 residues long. CDR1 and CDR2 (germline): GTSNPN, SVGIG (reference sequence). With 4 bases clipped from V and 2 bases from J, the junction kept 4 bases outside the gene matches. The CDR3 coding sequence is TGTGCCTGGAACCCGACAGGGGGCAATCAGCCCCAGCATTTT. Translated: CAWNPTGGNQPQHF. Combining the CDR3 with reference TRBV30 and TRBJ1-5 gives the whole variable domain SQTIHQWPATLVQPVGSPLSLECTVEGTSNPNLYWYRQAAGRGLQLLFYSVGIGQISSEVPQNLSASRPQDRQFILSSKKLLLSDSGFYLCAWNPTGGNQPQHFGDGTRLSIL.

The rearrangement links TRBV6-2 or TRBV6-3 to TRBJ1-1; D remains unclear. Deletions cut 6 bases from V and 0 bases from J, with 11 bases between. This CDR3 has 14 amino acids. Germline-derived CDR1 and CDR2 are MNHEY and SVGEGT. The CDR3 spells CASSLGFMNTEAFF. The CDR3 nucleotides read TGTGCCAGCAGCCTCGGATTCATGAACACTGAAGCTTTCTTT.

The chain couples TRBV9 to TRBJ1-5; TRBD1 might be the D (5 bases). V lost 3 bases and J lost 7, with 14 bases in between. The CDR3 has 14 amino acids. Germline values: CDR1 SGDLS, CDR2 YYNGEE. The CDR3 DNA sequence: TGTGCCAGCAGCGAAGACACCGGGGGACAGCCCCAGCATTTT. This translates into CASSEDTGGQPQHF.